This T cell receptor beta chain was retrieved from a study of cytomegalovirus exposure and HLA in healthy donors. The CDR3 runs 15 residues. Germline CDR1 and CDR2: WNHNN and SYGVQD (reference sequence). Trimming left V 3 bases short and J 5 bases short, with 16 bases between. Points on this clone: The antigen is undetermined.

The study, taken as a whole, reports: In a later analysis, TCR association rates varied by HLA locus: DRB1 most, HLA-C fewest.

Primers included in the PCR were 60 Vbeta and 13 Jbeta primers. TCRdb's copy holds only in-frame clones and misses some; the assay was immunoSEQ multiplex PCR. The sample gives about 160,000 clones, 82% of which show up once; about 1.6% is in the top ten. The V gene is TRBV10-1, the J gene TRBJ2-5, with D perhaps TRBD2 (6 bases). This receptor was identified in a girl aged 10 to 17 in good health and CMV-seropositive. Sample: PBMCs. DNA of the CDR3: TGCGCCAGCAGTGATGGGACTCGAGGTGGGGAGACCCAGTACTTC. It specifies CASSDGTRGGETQYF.